This T cell receptor (beta chain) was sequenced in a study of PD-1 blockade in classical Hodgkin lymphoma. The wider study: Nivolumab dosing for patients was 3 mg/kg, administered intravenously every 2 weeks. Study-wide results and caveats: Lower baseline TCR diversity was reported for newly diagnosed patients than for healthy donors. With CD4+ cells, TCR diversity rose significantly by C4D1, but not with CD8+ cells.

Details on this clone: The antigen is undetermined.

This CDR3 has 15 residues. CDR1 is SGHRS, CDR2 YFSETQ, per germline. Trimming took 0 bases from V and 0 from J, leaving 7 bases between them. All patients experienced relapse after autologous stem cell transplantation, and brentuximab vedotin exposure was variable. Only in-frame clones appear in the TCRdb table, and some are missing; sequencing was by immunoSEQ multiplex PCR. Among 66,000 or so clones, 71% were seen once, and the ten largest hold about 9.8%. This clonotype originated in a human donor with classical Hodgkin lymphoma. The V call is TRBV5-1, the J call TRBJ1-3, with D hard to call. Material: peripheral blood mononuclear cells (PBMCs), obtained before the second cycle of nivolumab. Here the CDR3 DNA reads TGCGCCAGCAGCTTGGAAGGTTTCTCTGGAAACACCATATATTTT. Translating it yields CASSLEGFSGNTIYF.